The 21 T cell receptor beta chains listed next were all sequenced from one sample in a study of chemoradiotherapy in HPV16-positive cancers. Produced via immunoSEQ multiplex PCR; TCRdb's table is partial and in-frame only. The sample includes fewer than 10,000 clones, around nine tenths of them seen just once. The input for sequencing was blood, taken from a patient who underwent chemoradiotherapy. These receptors all stem from a human donor with HPV-associated anogenital cancer.

The chain links TRBV7-9 to TRBJ1-1; 7 nucleotides align to TRBD1. Trimming cost V 5 bases and J 8 bases; bases outside gene matches: 14. The CDR3 loop spans 15 amino acids. CDR1 and CDR2 (germline): SEHNR, FQNEAQ (reference sequence). The CDR3 here is CASSLEEGAKGEAFF. CDR3 sequence (DNA): TGTGCCAGCAGCCTGGAAGAGGGGGCAAAAGGCGAAGCTTTCTTT. The full variable domain, completed using reference TRBV7-9 and TRBJ1-1, is DTGVSQNPRHKITKRGQNVTFRCDPISEHNRLYWYRQTLGQGPEFLTYFQNEAQLEKSRLLSDRFSAERPKGSFSTLEIQRTEQGDSAMYLCASSLEEGAKGEAFFGQGTRLTVV.

The rearrangement links TRBV6-6 to TRBJ2-7; 10 bases align to TRBD1. The CDR3 has 16 amino acids. J was trimmed by 1 base and V by 7 bases; bases with no gene match: 10. Germline CDR1 MNHNY, CDR2 SVGAGI (reference sequence). In DNA, the CDR3 is TGTGCCAGCACCGAATCGACAGGGGGCAGTTCCTACGAGCAGTACTTC. Its translation is CASTESTGGSSYEQYF.

The rearrangement links TRBV6-1 to TRBJ1-6; TRBD1 might be the D (6 bases). The CDR3 totals 15 residues. V lost 3 bases and J 5 bases, leaving 11 bases between the germline ends. The germline CDR1 and CDR2 sequences are MNHNS and SASEGT. The CDR3: CASSDRDTDNSPLHF. In DNA, the CDR3 is TGTGCCAGCAGTGACCGGGACACTGATAATTCACCCCTCCACTTT.

This clone was seen just once. The J gene is TRBJ2-3, the V gene TRBV7-7, with D possibly being TRBD2 (5 bases). Germline-derived CDR1 and CDR2 are SSHAT and FNYEAQ (reference sequence). Trimming removed 6 bases at V and 5 bases at J, with 6 bases between. The CDR3 extends over 11 amino acids. CDR3 DNA: TGTGCCAGCAGAGAGGGAGATACGCAGTATTTT. Protein sequence: CASREGDTQYF.

The rearrangement links TRBV30 to TRBJ1-6; D is perhaps TRBD1 (6 bases). CDR3 length: 12 residues. CDR1 and CDR2 (germline): GTSNPN, SVGIG (reference sequence). V shed 3 bases and J shed 7 bases, with 7 bases lying between them. CDR3 coding DNA: TGTGCCTGGAGGCAGGGGAATTCACCCCTCCACTTT. It codes for CAWRQGNSPLHF.

V gene TRBV19 combines with J gene TRBJ2-1; the D call may be TRBD1 or TRBD2 (5 bases each). The CDR3 is made up of 14 amino acids. Trimming cost V 4 bases and J 4 bases, with 11 bases left between them. The germline gives CDR1 LNHDA, CDR2 SQIVND (reference sequence). CDR3 DNA sequence: TGTGCCAGTAGTAGGGACGGTTTTTACAATGAGCAGTTCTTC. This translates into CASSRDGFYNEQFF.

CDR3 nucleotide sequence: TGCAGCGCACGAACCGGGACAGATAATTCACCCCTCCACTTT. The encoded protein is CSARTGTDNSPLHF. The chain employs TRBV29-1 and TRBJ1-6; 7 bases fit TRBD1. This CDR3 region has 14 residues. V trimming: 7 bases; J trimming: 5 bases; junction bases outside the gene matches: 8. Looked up from germline, CDR1 is SQVTM and CDR2 is ANQGSEA.

The chain has TRBV6-5 and TRBJ1-2; D remains ambiguous. The germline V gene encodes CDR1 MNHEY and CDR2 SVGAGI. This CDR3 contains 16 residues. V was shortened by 4 bases and J by 3 bases, with 18 bases between the two germline ends. The CDR3 coding sequence is TGTGCCAGCAGTTCAACGACGGACGCGCCTTACTATGGCTACACCTTC. Translation: CASSSTTDAPYYGYTF.

On this clone itself: One end of the junction fails to match germline, which may point to a read error. CDR3 in DNA: TGTACCTGGAGTGTAACACAGAACCCTGAAAAACTGTTTTTT. Protein product: CTWSVTQNPEKLFF. The chain joins TRBV30 to TRBJ1-4, with unresolved D. CDR1 and CDR2 (germline): GTSNPN, SVGIG (reference sequence). The CDR3 loop spans 14 amino acids.

The rearrangement joins TRBV18 to TRBJ1-2, with TRBD1 as a possible D gene (5 bases). The V gene's germline CDR1 is KGHSH and CDR2 LQKENI. There are 13 residues in the CDR3. V was trimmed by 2 bases and J by 2 bases, leaving 6 bases between them. CDR3 amino acids: CASSPDRNYGYTF. Written as DNA, the CDR3 is TGTGCCAGCTCACCAGACAGAAACTATGGCTACACCTTC.

The chain couples TRBV2 to TRBJ1-6; D remains unclear. Trimming shortened V by 4 bases and J by 5 bases, and 9 bases separated the two germline ends. This CDR3 is 14 amino acids long. The germline gives CDR1 SNHLY, CDR2 FYNNEI. The CDR3 region has the DNA TGTGCCAGCAGTGTAGTGGGCGATAATTCACCCCTCCACTTT. It is translated as CASSVVGDNSPLHF.

The chain couples TRBV7-9 to TRBJ2-1; D is unresolved. The CDR3 totals 15 residues. Germline V gene lookup returns CDR1 SEHNR and CDR2 FQNEAQ (reference sequence). V lost 3 bases, J lost 7 bases, and 16 bases lay in between. CDR3 loop: CASSLSQNAWNEQFF. CDR3 nucleotides: TGTGCCAGCAGCTTGTCCCAGAACGCCTGGAATGAGCAGTTCTTC.

In its sample, this clone was seen a few times. The chain employs TRBV27 and TRBJ1-1; 8 bases fit TRBD1. After removal of 7 bases from V and 8 bases from J, the junction contained 12 bases not matched to a gene. The CDR3 is made up of 14 amino acids. Germline CDR1 and CDR2: MNHEY and SMNVEV (reference sequence). This CDR3 is CASTDSGQGKEAFF. The CDR3, as DNA: TGTGCCAGCACCGACTCAGGACAGGGAAAGGAAGCTTTCTTT.

The CDR3 loop is CASSPGTSGALGEQFF. Here the CDR3 DNA reads TGTGCCAGCAGCCCAGGGACTAGCGGGGCACTAGGTGAGCAGTTCTTC. The rearrangement uses TRBV7-2 and TRBJ2-1, with TRBD2 matching 13 bases. The CDR3 contains 16 residues. Germline assignment: CDR1 SGHTA and CDR2 FQGNSA. The junction had 10 bases not matched to a gene; V was cut back by 5 bases and J by 9 bases.

In this sample, this clone turned up a few times. The chain joins TRBV27 to TRBJ2-7; 8 bases line up with TRBD1. V lost 5 bases to trimming and J lost 3 bases; unmatched junction nucleotides: 9. Germline V gene lookup returns CDR1 MNHEY and CDR2 SMNVEV (reference sequence). CDR3 size: 15 residues. DNA for the CDR3: TGTGCCAGCAGTCCGCGGACAGGGACGTTCTACGAGCAGTACTTC. Translated: CASSPRTGTFYEQYF.

This chain connects TRBV30 to TRBJ2-5; 9 positions match TRBD1. The closer fit of TRBJ2-7 to the DNA end suggests the J call may be wrong. CDR3 length equals 16 residues. The germline V gene encodes CDR1 GTSNPN and CDR2 SVGIG (reference sequence). As DNA, the CDR3 is TGTGCCTGGAGTGTCCGACAGGGGGTAAGCTCCTACGAGCAGTACTTC. Translating gives CAWSVRQGVSSYEQYF.

This chain links TRBV5-5 with TRBJ1-4; 9 nucleotides match TRBD1. This CDR3 contains 16 residues. Losses at the gene ends were 2 bases for V and 7 bases for J; bases not matched to a gene: 9. The germline gives CDR1 SGHKS, CDR2 YYEKEE (reference sequence). CDR3 nucleotide sequence: TGTGCCAGCAGCTTAAACCCGGGACAGGGTAGTGAAAAACTGTTTTTT. Amino acid sequence: CASSLNPGQGSEKLFF.

This chain connects TRBV21-1 to TRBJ2-3; the table's TRBD1 call for D was not verified on the DNA. TRBV21-1 is tagged as a pseudogene. The CDR3 has 15 residues. The CDR3 coding sequence is TGTGCCAGCAGCAAGTTACAGGGTAGCACAGATACGCAGTATTTT. This codes for CASSKLQGSTDTQYF.

The chain employs TRBV4-3 and TRBJ2-5; possible D gene TRBD2, 5 bases. CDR3 size: 16 residues. Germline CDR1 LGHNA, CDR2 YSLEER. The ends were cut back, 0 bases at V and 4 bases at J, with 15 bases in the middle. The CDR3 DNA reads as TGCGCCAGCAGCCAAGATGAGGTGGCTAGCCGAGAGACCCAGTACTTC. It yields the protein CASSQDEVASRETQYF.

The chain uses TRBV6-5 and TRBJ2-3; 10 positions agree with TRBD2. Germline CDR1 is MNHEY and CDR2 is SVGAGI. The CDR3 runs 14 residues. With V trimmed by 6 bases and J by 2 bases, 2 bases remained unmatched. Here the CDR3 reads CASRTSGYTDTQYF. CDR3 DNA sequence: TGTGCCAGCAGGACTAGCGGGTACACAGATACGCAGTATTTT.

This clone was recorded once. This chain joins TRBV5-6 and TRBJ2-1, with 7 bases that match TRBD1. The J segment lost 5 bases and the V segment lost 3 bases, leaving 2 bases of the junction unmatched. Per the germline V gene, CDR1 is SGHDT and CDR2 is YYEEEE. This CDR3 comprises 13 residues. CDR3 residues: CASSWTGNNEQFF. CDR3 in DNA: TGTGCCAGCAGCTGGACAGGTAACAATGAGCAGTTCTTC.